This T cell receptor (beta chain) was identified during a study of T cells after yellow fever vaccination. 5'RACE template switching added a universal primer site and UMIs to TCR cDNA. TCRdb recomputed calls from the 5' RACE reads with MiXCR, one row per CDR3 protein. Of 250,000 or so distinct CDR3 sequences listed, approximately 3.6% are singletons. This clonotype was counted ten times or more. What it binds is unknown. General study points: Contamination by abundant bulk-population clonotypes could be present in FACS-sorted repertoires. Once the booster was given, most primary-vaccination clones reappeared, at about 96% for CD4 and 85% to 90% for CD8.

CDR3 length: 17 amino acids. V was trimmed by 0 bases and J by 3 bases, leaving 18 bases between them. Germline CDR1 is MGHRA and CDR2 is YSYEKL. The J gene is TRBJ2-7, the V gene TRBV4-1; D not resolved. Sequences were derived from PBMCs, sampled 15 days after the yellow fever booster vaccination. This clonotype originated in a man aged 18 to 35 who received the YFV17D yellow fever vaccine. The CDR3 here is CASSQEPGLTRVYEQYF. The CDR3 DNA sequence: TGCGCCAGCAGCCAAGAACCCGGCCTTACCCGCGTCTACGAGCAGTACTTC.